The rows below give T cell receptor beta chains drawn from one sample of a study of blood T cells in healthy people across ages. TCRdb reprocessed the 5' RACE reads via MiXCR and lists one record per CDR3 protein. The sample contains 800,000 or so distinct CDR3 sequences, approximately 59% of which appear only once. Material for sequencing was blood. Source of these receptors: a young man in good health. CDR3s include the opening cysteine and the closing phenylalanine or tryptophan. The D gene is left open where the match is weak. Size is stated for part of the rows, as once, few or many counts, or as a class when the clone is expanded.

cdr3_nt,cdr3_aa,j_call,clone_size,cdr3_length,v_call,d_call
TGTGCCATCAGTGGACAGGCCCAAAATCAGCCCCAGCATTTT,CAISGQAQNQPQHF,TRBJ1-5,NA,14,TRBV10-3,NA
TGTGCCAGCAGCTCACAGGGACTAGCGGGGGGCTTCGAGACCCAGTACTTC,CASSSQGLAGGFETQYF,TRBJ2-5,NA,17,TRBV11-2,TRBD2
TGTGCCAGCAGTCGTGGCCCCAACTACGAGCAGTACTTC,CASSRGPNYEQYF,TRBJ2-7,few,13,TRBV2,NA
TGCAGTGCTCAAAGCGGGGGGGCCACAGATACGCAGTATTTT,CSAQSGGATDTQYF,TRBJ2-3,NA,14,TRBV20-1,TRBD2
TGTGCCAGCAGCCGATTAGCGGGGGGCTACGAGCAGTACTTC,CASSRLAGGYEQYF,TRBJ2-7,NA,14,TRBV3-1,TRBD2
TGCGCCAGCAGCCCCCCCGGAGACAATGAGCAGTTCTTC,CASSPPGDNEQFF,TRBJ2-1,few,13,TRBV4-3,NA
TGTGCCAGCAGCCGGCGCAGGGGACCCAACGAGCAGTACTTC,CASSRRRGPNEQYF,TRBJ2-7,few,14,TRBV7-2,NA
TGTGCCAGCAGCTCCTTTTCAGGGGCCAAAAACATTCAGTACTTC,CASSSFSGAKNIQYF,TRBJ2-4,few,15,TRBV7-2,NA
TGCGCCAGCAGCTTACGGACAATCAGGGGAGGAGAGACCCAGTACTTC,CASSLRTIRGGETQYF,TRBJ2-5,NA,16,TRBV5-1,NA
TGTGCCAGCACCCCAGCGAGTCCCCATGAGCAGTTCTTC,CASTPASPHEQFF,TRBJ2-1,NA,13,TRBV7-2,NA
TGCGCCAGCAGCCAAGCGTTCCGGGACACCTCTGGGGCCAACGTCCTGACTTTC,CASSQAFRDTSGANVLTF,TRBJ2-6,few,18,TRBV4-3,NA
TGCAGTGCCGGCGGGAGACACCCCGAAGCTTTCTTT,CSAGGRHPEAFF,TRBJ1-1,NA,12,TRBV20-1,NA
TGTGCCAGCAGCTTAGCCATGGGACAGGGGGATTCACCCCCCCACTTT,CASSLAMGQGDSPPHF,TRBJ1-6,NA,16,TRBV7-2,TRBD1
TGTGTCAGCACCTTAAGACTAGCGGGGAGCACAGATACGCAGTATTTT,CVSTLRLAGSTDTQYF,TRBJ2-3,NA,16,TRBV6-2/TRBV6-3,TRBD2
TGTGCCAGCAGTTTGGGACTAGCGGCGTACCAAGAGACCCAGTACTTC,CASSLGLAAYQETQYF,TRBJ2-5,few,16,TRBV6-2/TRBV6-3,TRBD2
TGCGCCAGCAGCTTGGAAGCGGGGGAGCAGTTCTTC,CASSLEAGEQFF,TRBJ2-1,few,12,TRBV5-1,TRBD2
TGTGCCACCTCCCGGGGAGAACTGTTTTTT,CATSRGELFF,TRBJ1-4,many,10,TRBV6-6,NA
TGCGCCAGCAGCCAAGTCCCGGGGAAGGGGAACTATGGCTACACCTTC,CASSQVPGKGNYGYTF,TRBJ1-2,NA,16,TRBV4-1,NA
TGCGCCAGCAGCTCTTGGACAGGGTCTGAGATTCAGTACTTC,CASSSWTGSEIQYF,TRBJ2-4,NA,14,TRBV5-1,TRBD1
TGCAGTGGAGAACCGGCGGGGAACACAGATACGCAGTATTTT,CSGEPAGNTDTQYF,TRBJ2-3,once,14,TRBV20-1,NA
TGCGCCAGCAGCCAAGATGGCGGGCGTACCTACGAGCAGTACTTC,CASSQDGGRTYEQYF,TRBJ2-7,NA,15,TRBV4-3,NA
TGCGCCAGCAGCTTGGATCCAGGGGGGGATGAGCAGTTCTTC,CASSLDPGGDEQFF,TRBJ2-1,NA,14,TRBV5-1,NA
TGTGCCAGCAGCCCCATTGGGGGAAGGCTCTTTAACTATGGCTACACCTTC,CASSPIGGRLFNYGYTF,TRBJ1-2,few,17,TRBV7-9,NA
TGCAGTGCCCGGACAGGACCCATGAACACTGAAGCTTTCTTT,CSARTGPMNTEAFF,TRBJ1-1,once,14,TRBV20-1,TRBD1
TGCGCCAGCAGCTTGGATCTCCCCCCTGGGTACTTC,CASSLDLPPGYF,TRBJ2-4,few,12,TRBV5-1,NA
TGTGCCAGCAGTAACGGACAGGCCTTAACCTACGAGCAGTACTTC,CASSNGQALTYEQYF,TRBJ2-7,NA,15,TRBV27,TRBD1
TGTGCCAGCAGTTTTGGGGGCGGGGATACGCAGTATTTT,CASSFGGGDTQYF,TRBJ2-3,NA,13,TRBV12-3/TRBV12-4,NA
TGTGCCAGCAGCGGAGGGGGGGGCTTGGGATCACCCCTCCACTTT,CASSGGGGLGSPLHF,TRBJ1-6,NA,15,TRBV9,NA
TGTGCCAGCAGCCATGGGACTAGCGGGGGGGACACCGGGGAGCTGTTTTTT,CASSHGTSGGDTGELFF,TRBJ2-2,NA,17,TRBV9,TRBD2
TGCGCCAGCAGCTTGGCCGAGCCGGAAAACATTCAGTACTTC,CASSLAEPENIQYF,TRBJ2-4,NA,14,TRBV5-1,NA
TGTGCCAGCAGTTACTCACAACGGGGTCGGAGCAATGAGCAGTTCTTC,CASSYSQRGRSNEQFF,TRBJ2-1,NA,16,TRBV6-2/TRBV6-3,NA
TGTGCCTTCCTCGGGACAGGGCTCCGGGGCGAGCAGTACTTC,CAFLGTGLRGEQYF,TRBJ2-7,NA,14,TRBV30,TRBD1
TGCGCCAGCAGACGGGACAAGGAATCACCCCTCCACTTT,CASRRDKESPLHF,TRBJ1-6,NA,13,TRBV4-3,NA
TGTGCCAGCAGTTTAAGAGGGCTCTTGACACCCCTCCACTTT,CASSLRGLLTPLHF,TRBJ1-6,few,14,TRBV12-3/TRBV12-4,NA
TGCGCCAGCAGCCAAGGGGGGTCCAGTCAAGAGACCCAGTACTTC,CASSQGGSSQETQYF,TRBJ2-5,NA,15,TRBV4-3,NA
TGTGCCAGCGGAAAATTCACAGGGGCCGGGGAGCTGTTTTTT,CASGKFTGAGELFF,TRBJ2-2,NA,14,TRBV3-1,TRBD1
TGTGCCAGCAGTGATTTTGGGACAGGGCAAAGGGAAAAACTGTTTTTT,CASSDFGTGQREKLFF,TRBJ1-4,NA,16,TRBV2,TRBD1
TGTGCCAGCAGTTGGCAAGCCAACACTGAAGCTTTCTTT,CASSWQANTEAFF,TRBJ1-1,NA,13,TRBV27,NA
TGTGCCAGCAGTGTGAGCGGGGGTTATGAGACCCAGTACTTC,CASSVSGGYETQYF,TRBJ2-5,NA,14,TRBV12-3/TRBV12-4,TRBD2
TGTGCCAGCAGCCTCGGACTCACTTGGGTCAGTGAGCAGTTCTTC,CASSLGLTWVSEQFF,TRBJ2-1,NA,15,TRBV6-2/TRBV6-3,NA
TGCGCCAGCAGCCATAACTACCGAGACGAGGATACGCAGTATTTT,CASSHNYRDEDTQYF,TRBJ2-3,NA,15,TRBV4-1,NA
TGTGCCAGCAGTTTAGGATTATTTAATTCACCCCTCCACTTT,CASSLGLFNSPLHF,TRBJ1-6,NA,14,TRBV2,NA
TGTGCCAGCAGCCCTACGACAACTAGCGGGGGTCCGAATGAGCAGTTCTTC,CASSPTTTSGGPNEQFF,TRBJ2-1,NA,17,TRBV6-2/TRBV6-3,TRBD2
TGTGCCATCGGGGGGACTGGTTATGGCTACACCTTC,CAIGGTGYGYTF,TRBJ1-2,NA,12,TRBV10-3,NA